The 18 T cell receptor beta chains below all came from one sample that was sequenced in a study of spatial heterogeneity in lung cancer (dated by TCRdb to the late 2010s). What the time point label conveys for this sample: sample taken at primary tumor resection. Library preparation employed 5' RACE. The sample was run on a NextSeq 500. The public reads were run again by TCRdb, first through fastp at Q25 and then through MiXCR, and only productive beta chains were kept. Every entry covers one CDR3 protein and lists the most common genes and DNA from its rows. Here the sample has 2,300 or so distinct CDR3 sequences; roughly 23% occur a single time. The ten top clones hold approximately 24% of the sample. No antigen has been assigned to these receptors. Results the study describes overall, beyond this receptor: The tumor nonsynonymous mutation count correlated with the number of expanded alpha and beta TCRs within the tumor.

The sequencing used lung tumor tissue, collected at surgery. These receptors originate from a male donor with early-stage non-small cell lung cancer.

By sample fraction, this clonotype is large (0.1 to 1%). This beta chain lies outside the target of a library built for alpha chains; its clone size means little. This chain joins TRBV6-1 and TRBJ1-3; TRBD1 matches 8 bases. Per germline, CDR1 MNHNS and CDR2 SASEGT. The length of the CDR3 is 17 residues. The V and J ends lost 5 bases and 1 base, in that order; junction bases with no gene match: 10. The CDR3: CASSRTGQGTSGNTIYF. DNA of the CDR3: TGTGCCAGCAGTCGGACCGGACAGGGAACTTCTGGAAACACCATATATTTT.

This clonotype was recorded a few times. For a library built for alpha chains, this beta chain is a stray read; little rests on its size. J is TRBJ1-1 and V is TRBV29-1, with 12 bases fitting TRBD1. The germline V gene encodes CDR1 SQVTM and CDR2 ANQGSEA. Germline trimming cut 7 bases from V and 7 bases from J; bases unmatched to any gene: 4. CDR3 size: 12 residues. The DNA for the CDR3 is TGCAGCGCGGGACAGGGGGCTGGTGAAGCTTTCTTT. Its protein is CSAGQGAGEAFF.

Remarks on this clonotype: Because the library targeted alpha chains, this beta chain is an off-target read whose size means little. This chain connects TRBV9 to TRBJ2-5; TRBD1 is a possible D gene (5 bases). Germline-derived CDR1 and CDR2 are SGDLS and YYNGEE. The CDR3 consists of 13 residues. V dropped 0 bases and J dropped 4 bases, with 7 bases sitting between them. CDR3: CASSVEGAETQYF. The DNA for the CDR3 is TGTGCCAGCAGCGTAGAAGGGGCAGAGACCCAGTACTTC.

Note on this clonotype: With the library built for alpha chains, this beta chain is off target and its frequency is not meaningful. The chain employs TRBV6-2 or TRBV6-3 and TRBJ2-1; D call uncertain. The CDR3 runs to 11 residues. Per germline, CDR1 MNHEY and CDR2 SVGEGT. Trimming left V 5 bases short and J 9 bases short, with 8 bases between. CDR3 coding DNA: TGTGCCAGCAGTATAATCCGTGAGCAGTTCTTC. This sequence encodes CASSIIREQFF.

Turning to this clonotype: This beta chain is off target for a library built for alpha chains, so its abundance means little. This chain uses TRBV20-1 with TRBJ1-3; 7 nucleotides agree with TRBD1. The V and J ends lost 3 bases and 1 base, in that order; junction bases with no gene match: 9. This CDR3 has 16 residues. In germline, CDR1 is DFQATT, CDR2 SNEGSKA (reference sequence). The CDR3 protein is CSARTYEGASGNTIYF. DNA for the CDR3: TGCAGTGCTAGGACGTACGAGGGGGCTTCTGGAAACACCATATATTTT.

On this clonotype itself: Since it is a stray read in a library aimed at alpha chains, this beta chain has a size that is not meaningful. The chain carries TRBV27 and TRBJ1-6; 7 nucleotides agree with TRBD1. Germline V gene data show CDR1 as MNHEY and CDR2 as SMNVEV (reference sequence). The CDR3 loop spans 15 amino acids. Trimming removed 3 bases from V and 4 bases from J; junction bases left unmatched: 3. CDR3 sequence reads: CASSFEGQYNSPLHF. In DNA form, the CDR3 reads TGTGCCAGCAGTTTTGAGGGACAGTATAATTCACCCCTCCACTTT.

About this clonotype: Since the library was made to target alpha chains, this beta chain is a stray read and its abundance is not meaningful. The chain couples TRBV6-1 to TRBJ1-1, with 11 bases lining up with TRBD1. The CDR3 sequence is 13 residues long. J lost 8 bases, V lost 6 bases, and 5 bases had no gene match. Germline V lookup: CDR1 MNHNS, CDR2 SASEGT. CDR3 amino acids: CASRFGQGAEAFF. For the CDR3, the DNA is TGTGCCAGCAGATTTGGACAGGGGGCCGAAGCTTTCTTT.

Details on this clonotype: This beta chain is a stray sequence in a library constructed for alpha chains; its clone size is not meaningful. This sequence joins TRBV12-3 or TRBV12-4 and TRBJ1-3; D is ambiguous. The CDR3 has 13 residues. The germline V and J ends were trimmed by 5 bases and 0 bases, with 5 bases remaining between them. The CDR3 here is CASSPGSGNTIYF. The CDR3 nucleotides read TGTGCCAGCAGTCCAGGCTCTGGAAACACCATATATTTT.

Only one count was recorded for this clonotype. The library was designed around alpha chains, so this beta chain is a stray read whose abundance carries little weight. The chain employs TRBV20-1 and TRBJ2-7, with a weak D call TRBD2 (6 bases). The germline V and J ends were trimmed by 2 bases and 7 bases, with 12 bases remaining between them. This CDR3 spans 12 amino acids. Looked up from germline, CDR1 is DFQATT and CDR2 is SNEGSKA (reference sequence). The CDR3 DNA follows: TGCAGTGCTAGACGGGACTTGAGGGAGCAGTACTTC. Encoded protein: CSARRDLREQYF.

This clonotype was picked up many times. Because the library targeted alpha chains, this beta chain is an off-target read whose size means little. The rearrangement joins TRBV30 to TRBJ2-1, with D tentatively TRBD2 (5 bases). Between the trimmed V and J ends, which lost 2 bases and 4 bases, there was a span of 9 bases. The CDR3 consists of 13 residues. Germline V gene sequence: CDR1 GTSNPN, CDR2 SVGIG (reference sequence). CDR3 DNA sequence: TGTGCCTGGAGTCCCTCGGGGTACAATGAGCAGTTCTTC. Protein sequence: CAWSPSGYNEQFF.

This clonotype was detected a few times. This beta chain appears as a stray read in a library generated for alpha chains; its size is not informative. This chain connects TRBV7-8 to TRBJ2-3; 10 bases align to TRBD2. The CDR3 runs 15 residues. Germline-derived CDR1 and CDR2 are SGHVS and FQNEAQ. The V segment lost 4 bases and the J segment 4 bases; nucleotides outside the gene matches: 5. In nucleotides, the CDR3 is TGTGCCAGCAGCTCTAGCGGGAGAGGAGCAGATACGCAGTATTTT. Translation gives CASSSSGRGADTQYF.

Regarding this clonotype: This beta chain represents an off-target read in a library built for alpha chains; its size is of limited meaning. V usage is TRBV6-1 and J usage is TRBJ1-6; no clear D gene. This CDR3 comprises 12 residues. Germline CDR1 is MNHNS and CDR2 is SASEGT. The V and J ends lost 8 bases and 13 bases respectively, with 15 bases between them. The CDR3 is CASAPWASPLHF. CDR3 nucleotide sequence: TGTGCCAGCGCGCCCTGGGCTTCTCCCCTCCACTTT.

This clonotype is labeled medium-sized. This beta chain was picked up by a library intended for alpha chains and is off target, so its count carries little meaning. This chain uses TRBV3-2 with TRBJ1-2; the table gives TRBD1 as D, unverified against the DNA. TRBV3-2 is tagged as a pseudogene. The CDR3 runs to 15 residues. The CDR3 region is CASSPDRVRLYGYTF. The CDR3 DNA sequence: TGTGCCAGCAGCCCCGACAGGGTCCGCTTGTATGGCTACACCTTC.

Comment on this clonotype: This beta chain is an off-target read within a library intended for alpha chains, so its frequency means little. The V call is TRBV6-6, the J call TRBJ1-1; no clear D gene. Germline V gene sequence: CDR1 MNHNY, CDR2 SVGAGI (reference sequence). The CDR3 length is 10 residues. V lost 8 bases, J lost 3 bases, and 4 bases lay in between. The CDR3 DNA is TGTGCCAGCGGACACACTGAAGCTTTCTTT. Encoded protein: CASGHTEAFF.

In its sample, this clonotype ranks as large (0.1 to 1%). This beta chain slipped into a library made for alpha chains as a stray read, so its size is not meaningful. The chain is built from TRBV30 and TRBJ1-4; weak D call: TRBD1 (5 bases). Trimming removed 0 bases from V and 0 bases from J, with 17 bases in between. The CDR3 sequence is 18 residues long. Germline CDR1 GTSNPN, CDR2 SVGIG (reference sequence). CDR3 nucleotide sequence: TGTGCCTGGAGTGTAGTCCTTGGGACGGGAACAACTAATGAAAAACTGTTTTTT. Its protein product is CAWSVVLGTGTTNEKLFF.

This clonotype has only a few counts. A library prepared for alpha chains yielded this beta chain as an off-target read; its size is of little meaning. The chain joins TRBV6-5 to TRBJ2-7, with 8 bases aligning to TRBD2. The germline V gene has CDR1 MNHEY and CDR2 SVGAGI. The ends lost 0 bases at V and 0 bases at J; junction bases unmatched: 4. The CDR3 length is 16 residues. This chain's CDR3 is CASSYSSSGFSYEQYF. The CDR3 nucleotides are TGTGCCAGCAGTTACTCGTCTAGCGGGTTCTCCTACGAGCAGTACTTC.

In its sample, this clonotype was seen many times. Because the library targeted alpha chains, this beta chain is an off-target read whose size means little. The chain combines TRBV20-1 with TRBJ2-2, with 8 bases aligning to TRBD2. The CDR3 totals 15 residues. Trimming took 2 bases from V and 5 from J; bases not matched to a gene: 7. The V gene's germline CDR1 is DFQATT and CDR2 SNEGSKA (reference sequence). Written as DNA, the CDR3 is TGCAGTGCTAGACCCAGCGGGGGAGGAACCGGGGAGCTGTTTTTT. This codes for CSARPSGGGTGELFF.

This clonotype qualifies as large (0.1 to 1%). This beta chain represents an off-target read in a library built for alpha chains; its size is of limited meaning. This sequence joins TRBV10-3 and TRBJ1-1; maybe TRBD1 (5 bases). The germline CDR1 and CDR2 sequences are ENHRY and SYGVKD. Between the trimmed V and J ends, which lost 5 bases and 1 base, there was a span of 11 bases. This CDR3 is built from 14 residues. In DNA form, the CDR3 reads TGTGCCATCAGTTCCCTGGGGGGGAACACTGAAGCTTTCTTT. It yields the protein CAISSLGGNTEAFF.